Each of the 2 T cell receptor delta chains below was sequenced from the same sample in a study of gamma delta lymphoproliferative disorders and STAT genes. TCRdb re-processed the multiplex PCR reads using CATT. The table lists about 1,500 delta-chain clones, 1.9% of them singletons. The receptor sequences were amplified from genomic DNA of peripheral blood mononuclear cells. The sequenced sample consisted of blood. Every receptor here comes from a human donor in good health.

This clone showed up just a few times. TCRdb's listed protein matches a much larger clone and diverges from this DNA's translation at residue 18, likely through a read error; the protein shown comes from the DNA. The chain couples TRDV2 to TRDJ1; TRDD3 agrees at 8 bases. Looked up from germline, CDR1 is GEAIGNYY and CDR2 is EKD. The CDR3 has 20 residues. The CDR3 nucleotides are TGTGCCTGTGACACGGTTTCGGGATACGGGAGTAGGGTGTACACCGATAAATTCATCTTT. Translated: CACDTVSGYGSRVYTDKFIF.

There are a few counts of this clone. No V gene call is available, although the J gene is TRDJ3; TRDD3 was called by the table and not checked on the DNA. The CDR3 contains 21 residues. The CDR3 DNA reads TGTGCCTCGCGCGGTCTTAAGGGGATAAGGGGTAGCTCCTGGGACACCCGACAGATGTTTTTC. It yields the protein CASRGLKGIRGSSWDTRQMFF.